The following is a T cell receptor (beta chain) sequence with its context. Its antigen has not been determined. Base qualities are not recorded, but no much larger clone differs from it by a single base. The TCR beta CDR3 regions were amplified from the RNA transcripts. The first round of RT-PCR for the TCR CDR3 was performed with the HTBI primer set and the Qiagen OneStep RT-PCR kit. Libraries were constructed in a second round of multiplex PCR, after which size selection and purification were carried out. Sequencing of the libraries was done on an Illumina HiSeq2000 using paired-end 100 bp reads. Processing in the source paper ran as follows. SOAPnuke was used to process the raw data, throwing out any read that contained adapters or uncalled bases, had a mean Phred below 15, or lacked an exact constant-primer or identifier match. COPE v1.2.5 was used to merge the high-quality paired reads, and each unique nucleotide sequence was defined as a clonotype. MiTCR v1.1 was used to align the clonotypes against IMGT TRBV, TRBD and TRBJ reference segments. The analysis included only V-J combinations with a frequency above 0.0001, which together covered around 99% of the repertoires. The TCS score was defined as the ratio of F50 (clonal expansion) to E x V (chaos), calculated using BLOSUM62-based TCRdist between CDR3 peptides within each V-J. Welch's t-statistics and random forest reduced roughly 530 V-J features to under 15, which were used in a naive Bayes classifier (R e1071). TCRdb reran the public reads through fastp at Q25 and MiXCR, keeping productive beta chains. Merged by CDR3 protein, the rows form single entries marked with the most common genes and DNA. Clone size and V and J calls follow TCRdb, not the original study. This sample gives more than 300,000 distinct CDR3 sequences in total; approximately 13% of them show up just once. 9.2% of the sample is taken by the ten largest.

A patient counted as having stable Graves' hyperthyroidism if no progression to ophthalmopathy occurred over 18 months of follow-up. The hyperthyroidism patients were between 18 and 65 years old and newly diagnosed, with a disease duration of less than 2 months. Any patient with an uncontrolled infection, another autoimmune disease, pregnancy or lactation was excluded. Diagnoses relied on clinical symptoms, serum thyroxine and TRAb, thyroid ultrasound and orbital computed tomography. PBMCs were separated from 10 ml of fresh peripheral blood using Ficoll-Paque density gradient centrifugation. Total RNA was extracted with Trizol reagent, and quality was checked on an Agilent 2100 Bioanalyzer. The germline V gene (reference sequence) specifies DFQATT as CDR1 and SNEGSKA as CDR2. Trimming removed 1 base from V and 4 bases from J; the gene matches leave 6 bases unexplained. The CDR3 starts with the cysteine, ends with the phenylalanine, and has 14 residues. The retained sequence is limited to the CDR3, 42 bases, with the frame set at the first base.

These data belong to a study of T cells in Graves' hyperthyroidism and ophthalmopathy (dated by TCRdb to about 2019). General notes on the study: Peripheral blood was collected at initial diagnosis, before any treatment. To identify distinguishing TCR V-J signatures, a discovery cohort of about a hundred patients was used, comprising 40 to 45 with Graves' ophthalmopathy and roughly 60 with stable Graves' hyperthyroidism. Prospective prediction of ophthalmopathy was tested in an independent validation cohort consisting of 18 to 20 hyperthyroidism patients and more than 15 patients who later progressed to ophthalmopathy. The 95 to 100 discovery patients were randomly split 7:3 into training and test sets. In addition, the study compared T-cell repertoires in thyroid tissue and in blood from roughly 6 Graves' hyperthyroidism patients. After blood sampling, hyperthyroidism patients were treated with methimazole at a starting dose of 30 mg daily, and ophthalmopathy patients were treated with high-dose intravenous methylprednisolone. TCR Vbeta CDR3 sequencing of roughly 140 peripheral blood samples (approximately 44 ophthalmopathy, 75 hyperthyroidism and some 17 progressor patients) is reported in the paper.

The study at large found these results: A model built on a 13 V-J signature distinguished ophthalmopathy from stable hyperthyroidism, reaching approximately 89% sensitivity and approximately 81% specificity in cross-validation and 80%/75% in testing. Most expanded thyroid clonotypes (frequency above 0.001) were also found in blood, which suggests that blood repertoires may mirror thyroid immune responses. No statistical method was used to set the sample size in advance, and investigators knew the group allocation. In validation, progression to ophthalmopathy was predicted by the model with about 70% sensitivity and under 85% specificity, a median of 6.5 months before onset.

The TCR originated in a woman between 18 and 29 years old with Graves' hyperthyroidism. The receptor chain draws on TRBV20-1 and TRBJ2-7; 8 middle bases align to TRBD2. Sequencing was performed on blood. The CDR3 loop reads CSARVGGGGYEQYF. At the DNA level, the sequence is TGCAGTGCTAGAGTCGGGGGGGGGGGGTACGAGCAGTACTTC.